Listed here are 8 T cell receptor beta chains from one sample, sequenced in a study of CD8 T cells in ankylosing spondylitis. TCRdb reprocessed the 5' RACE reads via MiXCR and lists one record per CDR3 protein. The sample carries about 160,000 distinct CDR3 sequences, 18% recorded once. The sample taken for sequencing was blood, either unsorted or a sorted T cell fraction (not recorded which). The receptors come from a male donor with ankylosing spondylitis or in good health (not recorded which).

This clonotype was seen many times. V and J are TRBV6-6 and TRBJ1-1; TRBD1 aligns across 7 bases. V shed 8 bases and J 5 bases; nucleotides not matched to a gene: 2. This CDR3 contains 11 residues. The germline V gene has CDR1 MNHNY and CDR2 SVGAGI (reference sequence). The CDR3 loop reads CASQGETEAFF. For the CDR3, the DNA is TGTGCCAGCCAGGGGGAGACTGAAGCTTTCTTT.

This clonotype was observed a handful of times. In DNA, the CDR3 is TGTGCCAGCAGCTCCAACAGGGTTGCAGATACGCAGTATTTT. The encoded protein is CASSSNRVADTQYF. The rearrangement uses TRBV5-4 and TRBJ2-3; TRBD1 might be the D (6 bases). The CDR3 is 14 amino acids. Germline V gene sequence: CDR1 SGHNT, CDR2 YYREEE (reference sequence). V lost 3 bases and J lost 4, with 12 bases in between.

This clonotype showed up just a few times. The rearrangement joins TRBV27 to TRBJ1-4, with D possibly being TRBD1 (5 bases). Germline CDR1 reads MNHEY; CDR2 reads SMNVEV (reference sequence). The V gene lost 8 bases and the J gene lost 7 bases, with 5 bases spanning the gap. CDR3 size: 10 residues. The CDR3 DNA follows: TGTGCCAGCGGGGGTGAAAAACTGTTTTTT. Protein product: CASGGEKLFF.

This clonotype was recorded a few times. The rearrangement links TRBV12-3 or TRBV12-4 to TRBJ1-5, with 7 bases identical to TRBD1. J was trimmed by 6 bases and V by 0 bases; bases with no gene match: 8. This CDR3 has 16 residues. CDR3 loop: CASSLARRQGGQPQHF. CDR3 nucleotide sequence: TGTGCCAGCAGTTTAGCACGGCGACAGGGTGGTCAGCCCCAGCATTTT.

The chain employs TRBV30 and TRBJ2-6; no clear D gene. Germline loops: CDR1 GTSNPN, CDR2 SVGIG (reference sequence). The CDR3 is 13 residues long. The V gene lost 2 bases and the J gene lost 0 bases, with 2 bases spanning the gap. CDR3 amino acids: CAWSRSGANVLTF. CDR3 bases: TGTGCCTGGAGTCGCTCTGGGGCCAACGTCCTGACTTTC.

This clonotype was found many times. The chain has TRBV12-5 and TRBJ2-7; D gene uncertain. The CDR3 runs to 14 residues. V dropped 2 bases and J dropped 0 bases, with 8 bases sitting between them. Germline CDR1 reads LGHNT; CDR2 reads FRNRAP. DNA of the CDR3: TGTGCTAGTGGTTTGAAGCTACGCTCCTACGAGCAGTACTTC. Protein sequence: CASGLKLRSYEQYF. Complete variable domain (other parts from reference TRBV12-5 and TRBJ2-7): DARVTQTPRHKVTEMGQEVTMRCQPILGHNTVFWYRQTMMQGLELLAYFRNRAPLDDSGMPKDRFSAEMPDATLATLKIQPSEPRDSAVYFCASGLKLRSYEQYFGPGTRLTVT.

The J gene is TRBJ2-3, the V gene TRBV5-5, with 8 bases that match TRBD2. Germline CDR1 SGHKS, CDR2 YYEKEE (reference sequence). The CDR3 contains 18 residues. V lost 1 base, J lost 6 bases, and 16 bases stayed unmatched. CDR3 sequence (DNA): TGTGCCAGCAGCTTGACCAGCGGGAGAGGTAGTTCGACGGATACGCAGTATTTT. Its translation is CASSLTSGRGSSTDTQYF.

V and J are TRBV30 and TRBJ1-1; 7 positions agree with TRBD1. Germline V gene sequence: CDR1 GTSNPN, CDR2 SVGIG (reference sequence). Trimming cost V 5 bases and J 0 bases; bases outside gene matches: 3. The CDR3 is 13 residues long. CDR3 protein: CAWEDRVNTEAFF. The CDR3 coding sequence is TGTGCCTGGGAAGACAGGGTGAACACTGAAGCTTTCTTT.